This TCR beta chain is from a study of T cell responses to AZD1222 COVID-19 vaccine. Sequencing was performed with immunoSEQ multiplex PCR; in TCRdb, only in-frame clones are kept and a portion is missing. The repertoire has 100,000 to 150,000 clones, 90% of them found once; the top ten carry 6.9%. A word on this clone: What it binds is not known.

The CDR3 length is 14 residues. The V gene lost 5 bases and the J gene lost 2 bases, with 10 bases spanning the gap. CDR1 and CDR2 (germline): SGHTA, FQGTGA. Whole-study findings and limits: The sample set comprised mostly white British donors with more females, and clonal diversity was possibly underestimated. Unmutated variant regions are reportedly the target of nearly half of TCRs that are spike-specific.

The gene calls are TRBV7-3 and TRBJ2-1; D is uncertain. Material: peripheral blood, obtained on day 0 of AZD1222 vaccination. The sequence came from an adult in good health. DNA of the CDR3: TGTGCCAGCAGCCCCGCCCCTCCCTACAATGAGCAGTTCTTC. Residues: CASSPAPPYNEQFF.